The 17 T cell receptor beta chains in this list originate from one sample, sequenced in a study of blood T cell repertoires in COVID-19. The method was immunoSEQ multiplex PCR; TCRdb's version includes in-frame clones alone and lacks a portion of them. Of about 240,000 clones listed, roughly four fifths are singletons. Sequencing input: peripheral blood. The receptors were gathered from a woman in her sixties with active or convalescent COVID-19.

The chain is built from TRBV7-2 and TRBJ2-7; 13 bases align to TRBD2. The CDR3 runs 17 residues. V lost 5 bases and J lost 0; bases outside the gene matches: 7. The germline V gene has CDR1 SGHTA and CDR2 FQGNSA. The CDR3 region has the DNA TGTGCCAGCAGCCAACTAGCGGGGGGGGCCCCCTCCTACGAGCAGTACTTC. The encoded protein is CASSQLAGGAPSYEQYF.

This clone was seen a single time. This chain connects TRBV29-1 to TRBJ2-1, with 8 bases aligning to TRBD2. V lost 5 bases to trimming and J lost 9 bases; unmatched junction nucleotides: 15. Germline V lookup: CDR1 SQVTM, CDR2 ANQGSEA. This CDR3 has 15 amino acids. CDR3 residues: CSVQTPGGGPSEQFF. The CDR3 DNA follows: TGCAGCGTTCAAACCCCGGGCGGGGGGCCTAGTGAGCAGTTCTTC.

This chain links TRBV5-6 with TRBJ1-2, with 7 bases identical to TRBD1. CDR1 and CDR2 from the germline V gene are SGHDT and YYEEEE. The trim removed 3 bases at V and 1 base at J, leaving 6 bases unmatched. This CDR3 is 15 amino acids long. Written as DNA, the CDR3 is TGTGCCAGCAGCTCCCCACAGGGGCTTAACTATGGCTACACCTTC. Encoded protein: CASSSPQGLNYGYTF.

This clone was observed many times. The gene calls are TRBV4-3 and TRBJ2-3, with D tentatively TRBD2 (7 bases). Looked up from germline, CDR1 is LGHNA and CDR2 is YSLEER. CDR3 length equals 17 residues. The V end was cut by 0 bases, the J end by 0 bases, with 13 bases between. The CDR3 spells CASSQDRGTTSTDTQYF. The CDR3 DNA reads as TGCGCCAGCAGCCAAGATAGGGGGACTACTAGCACAGATACGCAGTATTTT.

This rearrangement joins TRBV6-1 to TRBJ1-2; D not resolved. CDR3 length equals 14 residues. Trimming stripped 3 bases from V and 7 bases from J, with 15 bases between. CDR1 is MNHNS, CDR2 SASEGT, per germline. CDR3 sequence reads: CASSDQTIGFGYTF. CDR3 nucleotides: TGTGCCAGCAGTGACCAAACAATCGGGTTTGGCTACACCTTC.

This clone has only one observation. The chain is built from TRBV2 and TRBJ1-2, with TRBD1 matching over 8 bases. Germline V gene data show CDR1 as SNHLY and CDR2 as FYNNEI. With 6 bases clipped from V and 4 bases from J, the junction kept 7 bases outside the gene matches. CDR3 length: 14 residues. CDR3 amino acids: CASSLGQALYGYTF. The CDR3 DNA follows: TGTGCCAGCAGCCTGGGACAGGCGCTCTATGGCTACACCTTC.

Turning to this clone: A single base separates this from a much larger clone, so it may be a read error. The CDR3 DNA reads as TGTGCCTGGAGTGAGTCGGGACAGGGGTGGGAGCCCCAGCATTTT. Translation gives CAWSESGQGWEPQHF. The chain couples TRBV30 to TRBJ1-5; 10 bases fit TRBD1. The CDR3 is 15 residues long. The germline gives CDR1 GTSNPN, CDR2 SVGIG (reference sequence). With V trimmed by 1 base and J by 8 bases, 8 bases remained unmatched.

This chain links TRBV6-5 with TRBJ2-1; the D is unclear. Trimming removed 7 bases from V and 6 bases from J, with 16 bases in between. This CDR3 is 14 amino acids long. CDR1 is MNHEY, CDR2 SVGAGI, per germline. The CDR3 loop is CASTPQRYLNEQFF. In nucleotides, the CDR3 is TGTGCCAGCACCCCCCAGCGCTACCTCAATGAGCAGTTCTTC.

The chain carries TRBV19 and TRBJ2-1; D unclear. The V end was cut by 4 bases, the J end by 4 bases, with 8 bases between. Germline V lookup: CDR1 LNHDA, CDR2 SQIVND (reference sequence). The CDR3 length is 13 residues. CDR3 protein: CASSRATYNEQFF. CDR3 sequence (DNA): TGTGCCAGTAGTAGGGCCACGTACAATGAGCAGTTCTTC.

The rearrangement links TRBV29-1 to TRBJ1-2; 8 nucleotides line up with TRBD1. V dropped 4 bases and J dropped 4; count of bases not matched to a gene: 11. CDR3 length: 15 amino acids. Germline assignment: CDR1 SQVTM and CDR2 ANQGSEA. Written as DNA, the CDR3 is TGCAGCGTTGGTAGAGACAGGGGTATCCCCTATGGCTACACCTTC. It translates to CSVGRDRGIPYGYTF.

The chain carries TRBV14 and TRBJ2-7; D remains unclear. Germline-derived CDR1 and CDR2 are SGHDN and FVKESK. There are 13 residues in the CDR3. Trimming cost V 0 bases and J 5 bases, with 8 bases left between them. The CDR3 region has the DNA TGTGCCAGCAGCCAAGAGGTACTGCACGAGCAGTACTTC. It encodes CASSQEVLHEQYF.

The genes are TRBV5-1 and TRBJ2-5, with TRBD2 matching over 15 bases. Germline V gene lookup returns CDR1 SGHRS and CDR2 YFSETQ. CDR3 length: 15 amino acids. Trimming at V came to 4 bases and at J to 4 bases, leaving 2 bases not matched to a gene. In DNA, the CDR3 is TGCGCCAGCAGCGGACTAGCGGGGGGGCCAGAGACCCAGTACTTC. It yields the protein CASSGLAGGPETQYF.

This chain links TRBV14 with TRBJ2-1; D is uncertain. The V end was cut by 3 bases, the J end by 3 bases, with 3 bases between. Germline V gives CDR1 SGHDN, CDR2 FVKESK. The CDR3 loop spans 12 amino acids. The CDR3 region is CASSHRYNEQFF. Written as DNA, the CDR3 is TGTGCCAGCAGCCACCGCTACAATGAGCAGTTCTTC.

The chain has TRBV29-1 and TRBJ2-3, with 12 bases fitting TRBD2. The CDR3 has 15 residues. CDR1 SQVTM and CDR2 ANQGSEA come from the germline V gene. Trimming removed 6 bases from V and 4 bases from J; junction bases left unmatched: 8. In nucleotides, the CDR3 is TGCAGCGTGGCAAGACTAGCGGGGGTGTCAGATACGCAGTATTTT. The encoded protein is CSVARLAGVSDTQYF.

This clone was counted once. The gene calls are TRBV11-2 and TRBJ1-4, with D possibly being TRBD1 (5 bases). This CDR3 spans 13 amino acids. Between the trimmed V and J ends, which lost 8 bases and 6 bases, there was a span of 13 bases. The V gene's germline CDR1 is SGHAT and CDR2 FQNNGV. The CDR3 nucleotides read TGTGCCAGCGCGTCAGGGCAATATGAAAAACTGTTTTTT. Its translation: CASASGQYEKLFF.

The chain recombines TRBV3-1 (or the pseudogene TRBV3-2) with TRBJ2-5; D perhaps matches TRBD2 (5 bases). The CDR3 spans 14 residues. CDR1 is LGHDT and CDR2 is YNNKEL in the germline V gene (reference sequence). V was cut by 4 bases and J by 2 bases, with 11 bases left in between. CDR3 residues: CASSPPGVQETQYF. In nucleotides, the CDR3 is TGTGCCAGCAGCCCTCCCGGGGTTCAAGAGACCCAGTACTTC.

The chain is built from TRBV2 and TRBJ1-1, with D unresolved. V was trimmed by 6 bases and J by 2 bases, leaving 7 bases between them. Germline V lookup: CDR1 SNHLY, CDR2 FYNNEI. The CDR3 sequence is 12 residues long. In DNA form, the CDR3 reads TGTGCCAGCAGGCAGACTAACACTGAAGCTTTCTTT. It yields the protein CASRQTNTEAFF.